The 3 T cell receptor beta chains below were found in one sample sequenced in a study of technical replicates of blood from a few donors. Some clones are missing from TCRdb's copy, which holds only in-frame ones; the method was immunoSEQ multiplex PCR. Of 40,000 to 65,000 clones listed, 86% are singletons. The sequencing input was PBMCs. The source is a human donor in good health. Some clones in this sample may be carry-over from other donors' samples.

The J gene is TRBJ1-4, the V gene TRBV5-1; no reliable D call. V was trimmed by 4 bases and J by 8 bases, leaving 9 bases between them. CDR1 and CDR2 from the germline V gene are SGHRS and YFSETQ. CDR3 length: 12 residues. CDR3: CASSEGGEKLFF. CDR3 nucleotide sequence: TGCGCCAGCAGCGAAGGAGGAGAAAAACTGTTTTTT.

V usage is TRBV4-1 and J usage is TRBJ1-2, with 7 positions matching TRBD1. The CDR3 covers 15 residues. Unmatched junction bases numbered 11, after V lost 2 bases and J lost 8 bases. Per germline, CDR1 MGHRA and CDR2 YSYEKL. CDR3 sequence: CASSQTPDRPGGYTF. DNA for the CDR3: TGCGCCAGCAGCCAAACTCCGGACAGGCCGGGGGGCTACACCTTC.

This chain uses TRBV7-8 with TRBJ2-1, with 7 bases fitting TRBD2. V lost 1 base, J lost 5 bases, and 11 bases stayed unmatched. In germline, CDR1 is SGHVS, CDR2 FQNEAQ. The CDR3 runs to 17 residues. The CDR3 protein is CASSLGSPSGLNNEQFF. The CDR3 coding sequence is TGTGCCAGCAGCTTAGGGAGTCCTAGCGGCCTTAACAATGAGCAGTTCTTC. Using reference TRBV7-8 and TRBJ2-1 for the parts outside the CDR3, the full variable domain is GAGVSQSPRYKVAKRGQDVALRCDPISGHVSLFWYQQALGQGPEFLTYFQNEAQLDKSGLPSDRFFAERPEGSVSTLKIQRTQQEDSAVYLCASSLGSPSGLNNEQFFGPGTRLTVL.